The next 12 T cell receptor beta chains were all read from a single sample in a study of blood T cell repertoires in COVID-19. The table came from immunoSEQ multiplex PCR; TCRdb's copy has only in-frame clones and leaves some out. The sample has 120,000 to 150,000 clones, more than 75% seen once; the top ten hold 5.5% to 7.5%. Sequenced material: peripheral blood. Receptor source: a man older than 75 with acute or convalescent COVID-19.

This chain uses TRBV19 with TRBJ1-5; D ambiguous. This CDR3 region has 12 residues. The germline V and J ends were trimmed by 5 bases and 7 bases, with 9 bases remaining between them. Germline CDR1 is LNHDA and CDR2 is SQIVND (reference sequence). The DNA of the CDR3 is TGTGCCAGTAGTGGAATCGGGCAGCCCCAGCATTTT. It encodes CASSGIGQPQHF.

V usage is TRBV2 and J usage is TRBJ2-7; possibly TRBD1 for D (6 bases). The CDR3 sequence is 13 residues long. Germline V gene data show CDR1 as SNHLY and CDR2 as FYNNEI. V dropped 4 bases and J dropped 3 bases, with 10 bases sitting between them. The CDR3 loop reads CASSAGRGYEQYF. CDR3 bases: TGTGCCAGCAGTGCGGGCAGGGGCTACGAGCAGTACTTC.

The V and J genes are TRBV18 and TRBJ2-7; 9 nucleotides match TRBD1. Trimming removed 4 bases from V and 1 base from J; junction bases left unmatched: 5. The CDR3 has 15 residues. From germline, CDR1 is KGHSH and CDR2 LQKENI. CDR3 loop: CASSRGQGPSYEQYF. For the CDR3, the DNA is TGTGCCAGCTCACGCGGACAGGGGCCGTCCTACGAGCAGTACTTC.

This chain links TRBV28 with TRBJ2-2; D uncertain. The CDR3 is 15 amino acids. Germline values: CDR1 MDHEN, CDR2 SYDVKM. Deletions cut 2 bases from V and 0 bases from J, with 7 bases between. In nucleotides, the CDR3 is TGTGCCAGCAGTTTAGGCGGAGCGAACACCGGGGAGCTGTTTTTT. Translated: CASSLGGANTGELFF.

The chain couples TRBV4-1 to TRBJ2-2; 7 bases line up with TRBD1. CDR3 size: 15 residues. The J segment lost 6 bases and the V segment lost 4 bases, leaving 8 bases of the junction unmatched. Germline CDR1 reads MGHRA; CDR2 reads YSYEKL. The CDR3 loop is CASSLEDRVAGELFF. DNA for the CDR3: TGCGCCAGCAGCCTAGAAGACAGGGTGGCCGGGGAGCTGTTTTTT.

The chain carries TRBV4-1 and TRBJ2-6; TRBD1 agrees at 8 bases. V gave up 1 base and J gave up 3 bases; unmatched junction bases: 5. Per germline, CDR1 MGHRA and CDR2 YSYEKL. CDR3 length equals 17 residues. CDR3 protein: CASSQALTGDGANVLTF. Here the CDR3 DNA reads TGCGCCAGCAGCCAAGCCTTGACAGGGGATGGGGCCAACGTCCTGACTTTC.

This clone was counted a single time. V gene TRBV5-1 combines with J gene TRBJ2-1; D is unclear. V dropped 5 bases and J dropped 4 bases, with 7 bases sitting between them. The CDR3 contains 12 residues. Germline CDR1 SGHRS, CDR2 YFSETQ. The CDR3 here is CASSQDYNEQFF. CDR3 in DNA: TGCGCCAGCAGTCAGGATTACAATGAGCAGTTCTTC.

The V call is TRBV27, the J call TRBJ1-5; possibly TRBD1 for D (5 bases). Germline values: CDR1 MNHEY, CDR2 SMNVEV (reference sequence). V was cut by 3 bases and J by 3 bases, with 6 bases left in between. There are 13 residues in the CDR3. CDR3: CASSLTVNQPQHF. The CDR3 DNA reads TGTGCCAGCAGTTTGACAGTCAATCAGCCCCAGCATTTT.

This rearrangement joins TRBV18 to TRBJ1-5, with D possibly TRBD1 on 5 matching bases. CDR3 length equals 16 residues. V lost 0 bases, J lost 1 base, and 10 bases lay in between. The germline V gene encodes CDR1 KGHSH and CDR2 LQKENI. This chain's CDR3 is CASSPPGGKSNQPQHF. CDR3 in DNA: TGTGCCAGCTCACCACCGGGGGGAAAGAGCAATCAGCCCCAGCATTTT.

This chain joins TRBV6-5 and TRBJ2-1; 8 nucleotides line up with TRBD2. V dropped 4 bases and J dropped 3; count of bases not matched to a gene: 8. Per germline, CDR1 MNHEY and CDR2 SVGAGI. This CDR3 contains 16 residues. The CDR3 nucleotides are TGTGCCAGCAGTTCCAGAAATAGCGGGAACTACAATGAGCAGTTCTTC. Amino acids: CASSSRNSGNYNEQFF.

The chain combines TRBV30 with TRBJ1-1, with 7 bases fitting TRBD1. J was trimmed by 8 bases and V by 1 base; bases with no gene match: 4. There are 12 residues in the CDR3. Germline CDR1 GTSNPN, CDR2 SVGIG (reference sequence). CDR3 coding DNA: TGTGCCTGGAGTGCCTCGGACAGGGAAGCTTTCTTT. Translated: CAWSASDREAFF.

In its sample, this clone was seen once. Written as DNA, the CDR3 is TGTGCCAGCAGCGAGGGACAGCCCCGTGAGGACAATGAGCAGTTCTTC. This translates into CASSEGQPREDNEQFF. This chain uses TRBV3-1 (or the pseudogene TRBV3-2) with TRBJ2-1, with TRBD1 identical over 7 bases. V lost 5 bases, J lost 5 bases, and 12 bases stayed unmatched. The CDR3 is made up of 16 amino acids. Per germline, CDR1 LGHDT and CDR2 YNNKEL (reference sequence).